The clone carrying this TCR beta chain was counted only a few times. This sample was included in a study of blood T cells in healthy people across ages. The authors ran a second PCR of roughly 6 to 12 cycles using a sample-barcoded 5' primer and a J-beta primer mix. TCRdb processed the 5' RACE reads anew with MiXCR; each CDR3 protein has one entry. The sample consists of over 600,000 distinct CDR3 sequences, roughly 56% of them appearing once. The CDR3 is made up of 14 amino acids. Germline V CDR1 and CDR2: SGHVS, FQNEAQ. The ends were cut back, 5 bases at V and 4 bases at J, with 14 bases in the middle.

V is TRBV7-8 and J is TRBJ1-2; perhaps TRBD1 as D (6 bases). The sample taken for sequencing was blood. This TCR was sampled from a man between 35 and 55 years old in good health. The CDR3 loop is CASSIGQRAYGYTF. The CDR3 DNA reads as TGTGCCAGCAGCATCGGACAGAGGGCCTATGGCTACACCTTC.